The 29 T cell receptor beta chains presented below share a single source sample, sequenced in a study of T cells in Graves' hyperthyroidism and ophthalmopathy (dated by TCRdb to the late 2010s). The library was obtained by multiplex PCR. This sample was sequenced with an Illumina HiSeq 2000. TCR beta CDR3 regions were amplified from RNA transcripts. A first-round RT-PCR of the TCR CDR3 used the HTBI primer set with the Qiagen OneStep RT-PCR kit. The public reads were reanalyzed by TCRdb: fastp trimming at Q25, MiXCR alignment, in-frame beta chains only. Entries that share a CDR3 protein sequence are merged under the most common genes and DNA. The sample table lists 750,000 to 950,000 distinct CDR3 sequences, approximately 40% of them with a count of one. In total, the top ten clones hold around 9.3% of the sample. What was sequenced was blood. The origin of the receptors is a man aged 18-30 years with Graves' hyperthyroidism.

The chain recombines TRBV11-1 with TRBJ1-2; no reliable D call. V was pared by 5 bases and J by 6 bases, with 22 bases between. Germline values: CDR1 SGHAT, CDR2 FQDESV (reference sequence). There are 16 residues in the CDR3. DNA for the CDR3: TGTGCCAGCAGCCAAGTAACCAGGAACGGACTCGATGGCTACACCTTC. Translating it yields CASSQVTRNGLDGYTF.

This clonotype was observed at least ten times. This rearrangement joins TRBV7-9 to TRBJ2-7; D gene unclear. The CDR3 has 13 residues. Germline CDR1 SEHNR, CDR2 FQNEAQ (reference sequence). Trimming shortened V by 1 base and J by 5 bases, and 9 bases separated the two germline ends. CDR3 in amino acids: CASSLEPRNEQYF. CDR3 sequence (DNA): TGTGCCAGCAGCTTAGAACCCAGAAACGAGCAGTACTTC.

This clonotype showed up many times. The CDR3 region is CSARGQGSYGYTF. The DNA for the CDR3 is TGCAGTGCTAGAGGACAGGGCAGCTATGGCTACACCTTC. The rearrangement joins TRBV20-1 to TRBJ1-2; 7 nucleotides line up with TRBD1. J was trimmed by 4 bases and V by 1 base; bases with no gene match: 3. Looked up from germline, CDR1 is DFQATT and CDR2 is SNEGSKA (reference sequence). This CDR3 comprises 13 residues.

This clonotype was counted ten times or more. The chain employs TRBV7-3 and TRBJ1-3; 8 bases map to TRBD1. Germline values: CDR1 SGHTA, CDR2 FQGTGA. This CDR3 region has 16 residues. V dropped 0 bases and J dropped 7; count of bases not matched to a gene: 8. The CDR3 is CASSLTTQGARNTIYF. For the CDR3, the DNA is TGTGCCAGCAGCTTAACGACTCAGGGGGCTAGGAACACCATATATTTT.

The chain carries TRBV7-9 and TRBJ2-7; 7 bases line up with TRBD1. The germline CDR1 and CDR2 sequences are SEHNR and FQNEAQ (reference sequence). Germline trimming cut 5 bases from V and 2 bases from J; bases unmatched to any gene: 9. The CDR3 sequence is 15 residues long. CDR3 amino acids: CASSRRRDRTYEQYF. The CDR3, as DNA: TGTGCCAGCAGCCGCCGTCGGGACAGAACCTACGAGCAGTACTTC.

J is TRBJ1-1 and V is TRBV20-1; D uncertain. This CDR3 comprises 14 residues. Trimming took 4 bases from V and 1 from J, leaving 13 bases between them. CDR1 and CDR2 from the germline V gene are DFQATT and SNEGSKA (reference sequence). The CDR3, as DNA: TGCAGTGCTAAGGGCGGTAGGGCGAACACTGAAGCTTTCTTT. Translated: CSAKGGRANTEAFF.

At least ten counts were recorded for this clonotype. The rearrangement uses TRBV29-1 and TRBJ2-7, with 7 bases aligning to TRBD1. The trim removed 6 bases at V and 1 base at J, leaving 3 bases unmatched. There are 12 residues in the CDR3. Germline CDR1 and CDR2: SQVTM and ANQGSEA. The CDR3 is CSVQGFSYEQYF. The CDR3 DNA is TGCAGCGTACAGGGGTTTTCCTACGAGCAGTACTTC.

The table lists this clonotype with a few counts. V and J are TRBV2 and TRBJ1-1; D remains unclear. Germline CDR1 SNHLY, CDR2 FYNNEI. This CDR3 is built from 16 residues. Trimming pared 1 base from V and 1 base from J, leaving 13 bases between. The chain's CDR3 is CASSEDSADTNTEAFF. For the CDR3, the DNA is TGTGCCAGCAGTGAAGATTCGGCGGATACGAACACTGAAGCTTTCTTT.

This clonotype appeared a few times. The chain recombines TRBV11-3 with TRBJ2-2, with D perhaps matching TRBD1 or TRBD2 (5 bases each). The germline V gene encodes CDR1 SGHNT and CDR2 YENEEA. The V and J ends lost 5 bases and 3 bases respectively, with 10 bases between them. This CDR3 contains 14 residues. CDR3 in amino acids: CASSPLGDTGELFF. CDR3 nucleotide sequence: TGTGCCAGCAGCCCCCTGGGGGACACCGGGGAGCTGTTTTTT.

The chain links TRBV20-1 to TRBJ1-1; a weak D match, TRBD1 (6 bases). Trimming cost V 6 bases and J 8 bases, with 10 bases left between them. The CDR3 extends over 10 amino acids. CDR1 is DFQATT and CDR2 is SNEGSKA in the germline V gene (reference sequence). The CDR3 DNA follows: TGCAGTGCAGGGACATTGGAAGCTTTCTTT. Protein: CSAGTLEAFF.

Ten or more counts support this clonotype. As DNA, the CDR3 is TGTGCCAGCACTCGGGGAGGACCCCAGCATTTT. It yields the protein CASTRGGPQHF. The V and J genes are TRBV2 and TRBJ1-5; unclear D gene. Per the germline V gene, CDR1 is SNHLY and CDR2 is FYNNEI. With 7 bases removed from V and 10 bases from J, the gap between germline ends came to 11 bases. The length of the CDR3 is 11 residues.

There are a few counts of this clonotype. The rearrangement uses TRBV11-2 and TRBJ2-7, with D perhaps matching TRBD1 or TRBD2 (5 bases each). The ends were cut back, 0 bases at V and 4 bases at J, with 10 bases in the middle. The CDR3 contains 14 residues. Germline V CDR1 and CDR2: SGHAT, FQNNGV. The DNA for the CDR3 is TGTGCCAGCAGCTTAGATAGCGAGGGGTACGAGCAGTACTTC. Encoded protein: CASSLDSEGYEQYF.

There are a few counts of this clonotype. The chain carries TRBV7-9 and TRBJ1-6; D remains unclear. Trimming took 5 bases from V and 8 from J, leaving 10 bases between them. The CDR3 has 13 amino acids. CDR1 SEHNR and CDR2 FQNEAQ come from the germline V gene (reference sequence). Here the CDR3 DNA reads TGTGCCAGCAGCCCGTCGGATGATTCACCCCTCCACTTT. It encodes CASSPSDDSPLHF.

This clonotype was observed at least ten times. V and J are TRBV19 and TRBJ2-6; either TRBD1 or TRBD2 may supply D (5 bases each). CDR1 and CDR2 from the germline V gene are LNHDA and SQIVND (reference sequence). V was clipped by 7 bases and J by 3 bases, with 19 bases between them. This CDR3 contains 17 residues. For the CDR3, the DNA is TGTGCCAGTACTTGGGACCCCGAAAGCCGTGGGGCCAACGTCCTGACTTTC. Translated, it gives CASTWDPESRGANVLTF. Variable domain in full (rest from reference TRBV19 and TRBJ2-6): DGGITQSPKYLFRKEGQNVTLSCEQNLNHDAMYWYRQDPGQGLRLIYYSQIVNDFQKGDIAEGYSVSREKKESFPLTVTSAQKNPTAFYLCASTWDPESRGANVLTFGAGSRLTVL.

This chain connects TRBV19 to TRBJ2-3; possibly TRBD1 or TRBD2 for D (5 bases each). The V end was cut by 4 bases, the J end by 8 bases, with 7 bases between. The CDR3 consists of 11 residues. Germline V gene sequence: CDR1 LNHDA, CDR2 SQIVND (reference sequence). CDR3 protein: CASSRGATQYF. CDR3 sequence (DNA): TGTGCCAGTAGTAGAGGGGCTACGCAGTATTTT.

This clonotype was seen a few times. This chain joins TRBV7-6 and TRBJ2-2; D is tentatively TRBD1 or TRBD2 (5 bases each). V lost 5 bases and J 6 bases, leaving 16 bases between the germline ends. The germline gives CDR1 SGHVS, CDR2 FNYEAQ. This CDR3 spans 15 amino acids. The CDR3 DNA reads TGTGCCAGCAGCCCGGGGACCCCTCGGGCCGGGGAGCTGTTTTTT. Residues: CASSPGTPRAGELFF.

The chain has TRBV12-3 or TRBV12-4 and TRBJ2-7; TRBD2 matches at 9 bases. The CDR3 sequence is 14 residues long. The ends lost 8 bases at V and 2 bases at J; junction bases unmatched: 7. CDR3 DNA: TGTGCCAGCTCTCCAGGCGGGAGGGCCTACGAGCAGTACTTC. Its translation is CASSPGGRAYEQYF.

On this clonotype itself: A read error is possible here, since a much larger clone lies one base away. The CDR3 loop reads CASSIGRQGYEQYF. Written as DNA, the CDR3 is TGTGCCAGTAGTATCGGGCGACAGGGCTACGAGCAGTACTTC. V and J are TRBV19 and TRBJ2-7, with 7 bases lining up with TRBD1. Germline assignment: CDR1 LNHDA and CDR2 SQIVND (reference sequence). V lost 3 bases and J lost 3; bases outside the gene matches: 5. The CDR3 is made up of 14 amino acids.

The chain carries TRBV7-9 and TRBJ2-7, with 7 bases lining up with TRBD1. From germline, CDR1 is SEHNR and CDR2 FQNEAQ (reference sequence). V lost 4 bases, J lost 3 bases, and 9 bases stayed unmatched. The CDR3 consists of 15 residues. CDR3 in DNA: TGTGCCAGCAGCTCGGGGACAGACTATTACTACGAGCAGTACTTC. Translation: CASSSGTDYYYEQYF.

As concerns this clonotype: A much larger clonotype is one base distant, so this may be a read error. Here the CDR3 omits its conserved ending phenylalanine or tryptophan, so a read error is the likely source. The CDR3 region is CATAEGSNTEAFV. As DNA, the CDR3 is TGTGCCACCGCCGAGGGGTCTAACACTGAAGCTTTCGTT. V and J are TRBV24-1 and TRBJ1-1; D might be TRBD1 (5 bases). With 9 bases removed from V and 2 bases from J, the gap between germline ends came to 12 bases. There are 13 residues in the CDR3. Germline lookup yields CDR1 KGHDR and CDR2 SFDVKD.

This sequence joins TRBV10-3 and TRBJ1-5; D remains unclear. The CDR3 loop spans 14 amino acids. CDR1 and CDR2 from the germline V gene are ENHRY and SYGVKD. V lost 3 bases and J lost 5, with 11 bases in between. DNA for the CDR3: TGTGCCATCAGTGAACAGACGGAGGATCAGCCCCAGCATTTT. It encodes CAISEQTEDQPQHF.

This clonotype was seen ten or more times. V gene TRBV24-1 combines with J gene TRBJ2-2; 8 bases are a match to TRBD2. CDR1 is KGHDR, CDR2 SFDVKD, per germline. The CDR3 is made up of 16 amino acids. V dropped 3 bases and J dropped 0; count of bases not matched to a gene: 2. This chain's CDR3 is CATSDDSGANTGELFF. The CDR3 DNA is TGTGCCACCAGTGATGATAGCGGGGCGAACACCGGGGAGCTGTTTTTT.

The table lists this clonotype with a few counts. The chain carries TRBV20-1 and TRBJ1-1; a possible D gene is TRBD1 (5 bases). V gave up 0 bases and J gave up 3 bases, with 14 bases separating them. Germline V gene data show CDR1 as DFQATT and CDR2 as SNEGSKA (reference sequence). The CDR3 sequence is 15 residues long. CDR3: CSARDLATGDTEAFF. CDR3 in DNA: TGCAGTGCTAGAGATTTGGCAACGGGGGACACTGAAGCTTTCTTT.

This clonotype has ten or more counts. The chain carries TRBV19 and TRBJ1-2; a possible D gene is TRBD1 (6 bases). The V end lost 2 bases, the J end lost 7 bases, and 11 bases lay between the germline ends. Germline CDR1 is LNHDA and CDR2 is SQIVND (reference sequence). CDR3 length: 13 residues. CDR3 sequence (DNA): TGTGCCAGTAGTATACAGGGGTCGACTGGCTACACCTTC. This encodes CASSIQGSTGYTF.

A note on this clonotype: Just one base apart from a much larger clone, this may be a read error. The chain employs TRBV20-1 and TRBJ1-3; D is perhaps TRBD1 (6 bases). Trimming shortened V by 6 bases and J by 7 bases, and 16 bases separated the two germline ends. Germline values: CDR1 DFQATT, CDR2 SNEGSKA (reference sequence). This CDR3 is 13 amino acids long. The CDR3 coding sequence is TGCAGTGCCCCGGATACAGGGCGGAACACCATATATTTT. Amino acid sequence: CSAPDTGRNTIYF.

There are a few counts of this clonotype. The V call is TRBV7-8, the J call TRBJ2-7; D gene uncertain. V was shortened by 1 base and J by 2 bases, with 12 bases between the two germline ends. In germline, CDR1 is SGHVS, CDR2 FQNEAQ. This CDR3 has 15 residues. CDR3 coding DNA: TGTGCCAGCAGCTTAGTGGTGGCAGGAGCCTACGAGCAGTACTTC. Translation: CASSLVVAGAYEQYF. Based on the CDR3 plus reference TRBV7-8 and TRBJ2-7, the full variable domain is GAGVSQSPRYKVAKRGQDVALRCDPISGHVSLFWYQQALGQGPEFLTYFQNEAQLDKSGLPSDRFFAERPEGSVSTLKIQRTQQEDSAVYLCASSLVVAGAYEQYFGPGTRLTVT.

The chain uses TRBV7-8 and TRBJ1-2; TRBD1 might be the D (6 bases). Germline V gene data show CDR1 as SGHVS and CDR2 as FQNEAQ. Trimming removed 5 bases at V and 0 bases at J, with 13 bases between. The CDR3 totals 15 residues. The DNA for the CDR3 is TGTGCCAGCAGCGCCCGGGACACAGCTAACTATGGCTACACCTTC. Translating it yields CASSARDTANYGYTF.

V is TRBV20-1 and J is TRBJ1-2; no clear D gene. The CDR3 totals 11 residues. V was trimmed by 7 bases and J by 8 bases, leaving 14 bases between them. The V gene's germline CDR1 is DFQATT and CDR2 SNEGSKA (reference sequence). This CDR3 reads CSVPQMLGYTF. DNA for the CDR3: TGCAGTGTCCCACAGATGCTGGGCTACACCTTC.

CDR3 amino acids: CSARETSGRNTGELFF. The CDR3 nucleotides are TGCAGTGCTAGAGAGACTAGCGGGAGGAACACCGGGGAGCTGTTTTTT. This chain links TRBV20-1 with TRBJ2-2; TRBD2 aligns across 12 bases. The CDR3 loop spans 16 amino acids. Germline trimming cut 0 bases from V and 1 base from J; bases unmatched to any gene: 0. Per germline, CDR1 DFQATT and CDR2 SNEGSKA (reference sequence).